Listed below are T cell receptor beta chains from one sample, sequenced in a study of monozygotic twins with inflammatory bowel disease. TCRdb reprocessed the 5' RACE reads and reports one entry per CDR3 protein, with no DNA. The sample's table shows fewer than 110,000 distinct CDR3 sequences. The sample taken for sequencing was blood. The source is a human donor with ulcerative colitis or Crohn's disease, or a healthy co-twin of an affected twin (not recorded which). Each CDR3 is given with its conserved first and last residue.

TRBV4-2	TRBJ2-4	CASSQDRAGVRNIQYF
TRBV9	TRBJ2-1	CASSGGMAMQFF
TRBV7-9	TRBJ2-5	CASSLVLGRETQYF
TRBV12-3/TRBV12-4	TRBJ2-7	CASSEKTSGSDEQYF
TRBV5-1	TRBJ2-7	CASKLTAVSYEQYF
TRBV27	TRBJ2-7	CASSLWGTHEQYF
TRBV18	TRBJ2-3	CTSSPPILAGQDTDTQYF
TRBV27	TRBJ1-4	CASSFDRGPNEKLFF
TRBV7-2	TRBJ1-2	CASSLGQAVGYGYTF
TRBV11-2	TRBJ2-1	CASSRLGAITYNEQFF